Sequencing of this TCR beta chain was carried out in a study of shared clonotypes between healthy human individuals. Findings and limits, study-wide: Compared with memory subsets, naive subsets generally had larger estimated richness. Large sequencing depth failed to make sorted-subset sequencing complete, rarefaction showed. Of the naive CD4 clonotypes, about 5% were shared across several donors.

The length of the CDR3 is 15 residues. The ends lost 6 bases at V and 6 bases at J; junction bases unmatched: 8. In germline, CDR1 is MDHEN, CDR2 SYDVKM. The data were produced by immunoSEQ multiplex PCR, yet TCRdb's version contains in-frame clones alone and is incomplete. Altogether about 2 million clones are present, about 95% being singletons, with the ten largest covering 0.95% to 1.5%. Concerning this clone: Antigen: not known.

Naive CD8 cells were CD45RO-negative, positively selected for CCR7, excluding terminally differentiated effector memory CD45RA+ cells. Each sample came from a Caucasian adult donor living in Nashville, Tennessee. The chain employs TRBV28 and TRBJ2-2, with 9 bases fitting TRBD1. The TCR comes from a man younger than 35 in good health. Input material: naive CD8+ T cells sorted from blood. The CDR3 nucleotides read TGTGCCAGCAGGCTACAGGGGGCTTGGGCCGGGGAGCTGTTTTTT. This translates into CASRLQGAWAGELFF.